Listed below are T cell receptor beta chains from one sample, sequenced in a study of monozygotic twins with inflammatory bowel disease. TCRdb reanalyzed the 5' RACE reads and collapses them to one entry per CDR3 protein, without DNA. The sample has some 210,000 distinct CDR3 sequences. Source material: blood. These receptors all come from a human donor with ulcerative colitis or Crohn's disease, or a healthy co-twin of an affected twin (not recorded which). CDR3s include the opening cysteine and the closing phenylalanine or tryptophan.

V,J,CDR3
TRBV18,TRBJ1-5,CASSPIGTLRSNQPQHF
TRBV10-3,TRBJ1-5,CAISEYDQPQHF
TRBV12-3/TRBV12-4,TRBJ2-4,CASSDTQGRGNIQYF
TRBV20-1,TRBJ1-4,CSAREDATNEKLFF
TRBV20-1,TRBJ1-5,CSARSGDQPQHF
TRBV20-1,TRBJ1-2,CSARDLGVTDYGYTF
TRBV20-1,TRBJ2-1,CSAANSGGASNEQFF
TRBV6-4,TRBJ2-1,CASSEVDTHEQFF
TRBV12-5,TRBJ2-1,CASGLGQRKFF
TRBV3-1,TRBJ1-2,CASSGGADYGYTF
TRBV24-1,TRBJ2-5,CATSDLSETQYF
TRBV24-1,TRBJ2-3,CATSDWGAVDTQYF
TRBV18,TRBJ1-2,CASSLRQGSDYGYTF
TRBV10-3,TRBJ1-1,CAISERPTGTNTEAFF
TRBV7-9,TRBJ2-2,CASRSMAGELFF
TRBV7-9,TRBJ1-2,CASSLDRQGDGYTF
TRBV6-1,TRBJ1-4,CASGEDRGNEKLFF
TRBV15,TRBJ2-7,CATSRDRDGTDYIYEQYF
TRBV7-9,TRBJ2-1,CASSNLNEGGPRDEQFF
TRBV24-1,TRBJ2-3,CATSDPGRGLIVDTQYF
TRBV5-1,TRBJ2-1,CASSVKLGLSTYNEQFF
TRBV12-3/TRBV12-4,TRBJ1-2,CASSYRTGFSLDGYTF
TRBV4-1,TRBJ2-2,CASSQGRVNTGELFF
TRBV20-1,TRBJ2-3,CSAEPGLAGTDTQYF
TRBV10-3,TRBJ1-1,CATRATTGYTEAFF
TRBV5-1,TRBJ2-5,CASSPLADGETQYF
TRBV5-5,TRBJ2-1,CASSAVASGTISYNEQFF
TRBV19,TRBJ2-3,CASSKRQGRTTDTQYF
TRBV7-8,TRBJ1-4,CASSLGLGTNEKLFF
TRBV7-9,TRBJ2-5,CASSSPQAQETQYF
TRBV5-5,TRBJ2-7,CASSIGTGSMYEQYF
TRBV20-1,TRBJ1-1,CSARGIRPNTEAFF
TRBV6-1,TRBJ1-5,CASSKLGGRQPQHF
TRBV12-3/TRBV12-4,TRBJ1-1,CASSVKSEAFF
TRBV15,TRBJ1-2,CATSRGAGGWGVDYGYTF
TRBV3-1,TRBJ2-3,CASSQASTPGGTDTQYF
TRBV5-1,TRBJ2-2,CASSLLGNTGELFF